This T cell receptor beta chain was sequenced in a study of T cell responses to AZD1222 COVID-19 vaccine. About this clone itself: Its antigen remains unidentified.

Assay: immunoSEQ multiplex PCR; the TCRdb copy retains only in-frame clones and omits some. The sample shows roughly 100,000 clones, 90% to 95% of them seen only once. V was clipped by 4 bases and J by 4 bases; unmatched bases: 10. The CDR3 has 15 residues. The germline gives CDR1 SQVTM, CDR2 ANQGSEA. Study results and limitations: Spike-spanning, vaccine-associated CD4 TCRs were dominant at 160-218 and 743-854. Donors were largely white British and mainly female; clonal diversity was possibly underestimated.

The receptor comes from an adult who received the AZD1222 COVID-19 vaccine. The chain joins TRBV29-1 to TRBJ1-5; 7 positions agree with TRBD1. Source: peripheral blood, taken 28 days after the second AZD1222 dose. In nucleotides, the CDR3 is TGCAGCGTTGTCATATCTGGGACAGCTAATCAGCCCCAGCATTTT. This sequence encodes CSVVISGTANQPQHF.